These T cell receptor beta chains were read from a single sample in a study of early T cells in non-severe SARS-CoV-2 infection. TCRdb independently ran MiXCR on the 5' RACE reads; one entry per CDR3 protein. The sample carries under 100,000 distinct CDR3 sequences, roughly 13% recorded once. Sequenced material: whole blood. The source is an adult who was a healthcare worker with PCR-confirmed SARS-CoV-2 infection or an uninfected control (not recorded which). Both conserved end residues are part of each CDR3. The D gene is left open where the match is weak. Expanded clones are given a class, and other clones once, few, many or no size at all.

>NA|TRBV29-1|TRBJ1-1|TRBD1
CSVFSPGTGNTEAFF
TGCAGCGTTTTCTCTCCCGGGACAGGGAACACTGAAGCTTTCTTT
>NA|TRBV6-6|TRBJ2-5|TRBD2
CASSSRGTSGGIETQYF
TGTGCCAGCAGTTCTCGAGGGACTAGCGGGGGGATAGAGACCCAGTACTTC
>few|TRBV4-1|TRBJ2-3|NA
CASSQRIFSTDTQYF
TGCGCCAGCAGCCAACGGATATTTAGCACAGATACGCAGTATTTT
>many|TRBV7-9|TRBJ2-5|NA
CASSLGDQETQYF
TGTGCCAGCAGCTTAGGGGACCAAGAGACCCAGTACTTC
>few|TRBV29-1|TRBJ1-1|NA
CSVSQMNTEAFF
TGCAGCGTTAGTCAGATGAACACTGAAGCTTTCTTT
>NA|TRBV11-1|TRBJ1-1|NA
CASRNRVTMNTEAFF
TGTGCCAGCAGGAACAGGGTCACCATGAACACTGAAGCTTTCTTT
>few|TRBV7-2|TRBJ1-1|TRBD1
CASSENFGQGILGAFF
TGTGCCAGCAGCGAAAATTTCGGACAGGGTATCCTGGGAGCTTTCTTT
>NA|TRBV30|TRBJ1-3|TRBD1
CAWQGENTIYF
TGTGCCTGGCAGGGGGAAAACACCATATATTTT
>many|TRBV30|TRBJ2-6|NA
CAWGYSGANVLTF
TGTGCCTGGGGGTACTCTGGGGCCAACGTCCTGACTTTC
>many|TRBV12-3/TRBV12-4|TRBJ2-2|NA
CASSFRGETGELFF
TGTGCCAGCAGTTTCAGGGGAGAGACCGGGGAGCTGTTTTTT
>many|TRBV7-8|TRBJ2-3|TRBD2
CASSPAPGTKSTDTQYF
TGTGCCAGCAGCCCGGCGCCCGGGACTAAAAGCACAGATACGCAGTATTTT
>many|TRBV6-2/TRBV6-3|TRBJ2-3|TRBD2
CASTKRLAPSTDTQYF
TGTGCCAGCACCAAGCGACTAGCCCCCTCCACAGATACGCAGTATTTT
>few|TRBV6-5|TRBJ1-2|TRBD1
CASTLGGQGASGYTF
TGTGCCAGCACTCTGGGGGGACAGGGGGCTTCTGGCTACACCTTC